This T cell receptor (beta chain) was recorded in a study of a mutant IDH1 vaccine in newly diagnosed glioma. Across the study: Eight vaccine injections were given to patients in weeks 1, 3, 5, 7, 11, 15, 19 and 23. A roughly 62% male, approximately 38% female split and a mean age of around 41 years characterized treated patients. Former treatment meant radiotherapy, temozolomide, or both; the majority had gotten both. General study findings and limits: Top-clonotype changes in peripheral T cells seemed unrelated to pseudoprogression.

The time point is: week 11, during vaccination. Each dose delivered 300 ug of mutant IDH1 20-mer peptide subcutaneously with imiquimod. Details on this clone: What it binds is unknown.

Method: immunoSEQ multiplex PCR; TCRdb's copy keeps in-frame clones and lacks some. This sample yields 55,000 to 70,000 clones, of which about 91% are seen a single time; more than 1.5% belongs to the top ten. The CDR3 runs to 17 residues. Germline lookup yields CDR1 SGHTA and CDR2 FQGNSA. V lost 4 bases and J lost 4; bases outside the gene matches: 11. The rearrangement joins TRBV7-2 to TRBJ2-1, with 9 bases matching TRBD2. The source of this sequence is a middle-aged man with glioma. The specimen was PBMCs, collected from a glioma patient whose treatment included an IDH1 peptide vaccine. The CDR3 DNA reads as TGTGCCAGCAGCTCCATGCGTTTAGCGGGGGCTTACAATGAGCAGTTCTTC. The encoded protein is CASSSMRLAGAYNEQFF. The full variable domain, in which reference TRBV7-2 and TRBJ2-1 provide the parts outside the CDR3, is GAGVSQSPSNKVTEKGKDVELRCDPISGHTALYWYRQSLGQGLEFLIYFQGNSAPDKSGLPSDRFSAERTGGSVSTLTIQRTQQEDSAVYLCASSSMRLAGAYNEQFFGPGTRLTVL.